The present TCR beta chain was sequenced within a study of T cells after yellow fever vaccination. On the study more broadly: The authors prepared low-cell-number fractions using SMART-Seq v4 Ultra Low Input. General observations from the study: Post-booster reappearance was seen for most primary-vaccination clones (around 97% CD4, about 90% CD8).

Concerning this clonotype itself: Its antigen is not known.

Germline CDR1 is LGHNT and CDR2 is FRNRAP. This CDR3 contains 13 residues. V lost 0 bases and J 8 bases, leaving 10 bases between the germline ends. A 5'RACE template-switching step, the method used to make TCR cDNA, added a universal primer site and UMIs. Each CDR3 protein is one row after TCRdb ran MiXCR on the 5' RACE reads. The sample holds about 74,000 distinct CDR3 sequences, more than 5.5% seen once. V usage is TRBV12-5 and J usage is TRBJ1-2, with a possible D match to TRBD1 (6 bases). The clonotype originates from a man between 18 and 29 years old who received the YFV17D yellow fever vaccine. Material: CD8+ T cells sorted from PBMCs, obtained 4 to 6 days after the first yellow fever vaccination. In DNA, the CDR3 is TGTGCTAGTGGTTTGGTGGGGGCGATGGGCTACACCTTC. Its protein is CASGLVGAMGYTF. The full variable domain, with the rest looked up from reference TRBV12-5 and TRBJ1-2, is DARVTQTPRHKVTEMGQEVTMRCQPILGHNTVFWYRQTMMQGLELLAYFRNRAPLDDSGMPKDRFSAEMPDATLATLKIQPSEPRDSAVYFCASGLVGAMGYTFGSGTRLTVV.